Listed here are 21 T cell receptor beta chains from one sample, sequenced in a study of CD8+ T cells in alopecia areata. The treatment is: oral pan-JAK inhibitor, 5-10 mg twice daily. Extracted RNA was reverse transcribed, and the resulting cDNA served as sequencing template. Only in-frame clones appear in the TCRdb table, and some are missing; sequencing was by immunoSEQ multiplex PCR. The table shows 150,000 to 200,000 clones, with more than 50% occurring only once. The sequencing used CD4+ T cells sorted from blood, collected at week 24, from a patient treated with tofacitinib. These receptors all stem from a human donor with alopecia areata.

CDR3 protein: CASSLVGSYEQYF. CDR3 in DNA: TGTGCCAGCAGCTTAGTGGGCAGTTACGAGCAGTACTTC. The genes are TRBV11-2 and TRBJ2-7; no definite D call. V was shortened by 1 base and J by 4 bases, with 8 bases between the two germline ends. The CDR3 is 13 amino acids. Germline CDR1 reads SGHAT; CDR2 reads FQNNGV.

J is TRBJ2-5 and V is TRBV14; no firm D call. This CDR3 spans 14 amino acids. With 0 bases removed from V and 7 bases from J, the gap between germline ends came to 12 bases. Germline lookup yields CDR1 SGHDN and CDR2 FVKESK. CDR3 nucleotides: TGTGCCAGCAGCCAAGAGGCTAGTGGTGGGACCCAGTACTTC. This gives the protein CASSQEASGGTQYF.

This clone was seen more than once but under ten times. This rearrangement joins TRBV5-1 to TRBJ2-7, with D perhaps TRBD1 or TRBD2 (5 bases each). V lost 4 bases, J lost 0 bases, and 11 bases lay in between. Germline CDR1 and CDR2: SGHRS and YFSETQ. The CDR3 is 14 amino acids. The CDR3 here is CASSGRDGSYEQYF. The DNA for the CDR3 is TGCGCCAGCAGCGGAAGGGACGGCTCCTACGAGCAGTACTTC.

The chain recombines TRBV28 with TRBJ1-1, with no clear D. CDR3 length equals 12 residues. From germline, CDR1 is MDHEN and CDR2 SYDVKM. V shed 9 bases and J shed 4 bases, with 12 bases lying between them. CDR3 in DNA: TGTGCCAGTAGGAGGTCGGCCACTGAAGCTTTCTTT. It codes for CASRRSATEAFF.

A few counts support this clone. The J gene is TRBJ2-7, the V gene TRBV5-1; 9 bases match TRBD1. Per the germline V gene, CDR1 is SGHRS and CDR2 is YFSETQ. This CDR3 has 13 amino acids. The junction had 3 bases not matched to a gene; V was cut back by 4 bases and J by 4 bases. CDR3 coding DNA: TGCGCCAGCAGCGCGGACAGGGGATACGAGCAGTACTTC. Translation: CASSADRGYEQYF. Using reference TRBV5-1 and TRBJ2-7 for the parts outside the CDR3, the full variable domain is KAGVTQTPRYLIKTRGQQVTLSCSPISGHRSVSWYQQTPGQGLQFLFEYFSETQRNKGNFPGRFSGRQFSNSRSEMNVSTLELGDSALYLCASSADRGYEQYFGPGTRLTVT.

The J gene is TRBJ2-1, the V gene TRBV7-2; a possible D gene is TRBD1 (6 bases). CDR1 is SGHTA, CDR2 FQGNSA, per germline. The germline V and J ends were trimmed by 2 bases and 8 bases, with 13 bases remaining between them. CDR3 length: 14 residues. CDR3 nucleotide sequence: TGTGCCAGCAGCTTACAGGGGATCGTCGATGAGCAGTTCTTC. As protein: CASSLQGIVDEQFF.

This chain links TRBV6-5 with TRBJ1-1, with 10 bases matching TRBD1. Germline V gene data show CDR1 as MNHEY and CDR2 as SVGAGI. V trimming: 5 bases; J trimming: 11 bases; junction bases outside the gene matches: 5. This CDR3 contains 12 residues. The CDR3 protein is CASSTDRGFAFF. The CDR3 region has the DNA TGTGCCAGCAGTACGGACAGGGGGTTCGCTTTCTTT.

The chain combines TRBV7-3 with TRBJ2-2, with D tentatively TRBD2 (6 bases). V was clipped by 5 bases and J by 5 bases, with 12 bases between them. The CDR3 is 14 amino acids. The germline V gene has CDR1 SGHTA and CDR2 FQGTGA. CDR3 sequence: CASSRTKGTGELFF. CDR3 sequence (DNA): TGTGCCAGCAGCCGGACTAAGGGGACCGGGGAGCTGTTTTTT.

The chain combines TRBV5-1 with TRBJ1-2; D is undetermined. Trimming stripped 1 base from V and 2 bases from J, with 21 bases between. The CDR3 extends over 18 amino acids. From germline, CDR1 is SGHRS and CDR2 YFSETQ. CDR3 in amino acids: CASSLSRQTIRTNYGYTF. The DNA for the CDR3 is TGCGCCAGCAGCTTGAGCCGGCAGACTATAAGAACAAACTATGGCTACACCTTC.

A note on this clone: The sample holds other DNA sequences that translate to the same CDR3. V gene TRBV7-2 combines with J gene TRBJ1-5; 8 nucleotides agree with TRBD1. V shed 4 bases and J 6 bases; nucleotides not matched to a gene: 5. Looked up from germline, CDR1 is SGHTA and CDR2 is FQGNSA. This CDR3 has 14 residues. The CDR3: CASSSRQGSQPQHF. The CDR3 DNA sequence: TGTGCCAGCAGCTCCCGACAGGGGAGTCAGCCCCAGCATTTT.

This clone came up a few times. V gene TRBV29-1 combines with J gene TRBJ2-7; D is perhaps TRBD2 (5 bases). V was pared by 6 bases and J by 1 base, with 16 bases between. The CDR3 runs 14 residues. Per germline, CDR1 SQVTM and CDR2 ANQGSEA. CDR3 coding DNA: TGCAGCGTAGCGCGGTCGACTACATCCTACGAGCAGTACTTC. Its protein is CSVARSTTSYEQYF.

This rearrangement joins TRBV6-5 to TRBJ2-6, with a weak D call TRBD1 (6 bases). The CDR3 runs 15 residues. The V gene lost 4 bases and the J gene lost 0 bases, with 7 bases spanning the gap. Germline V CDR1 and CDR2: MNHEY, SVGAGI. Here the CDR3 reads CASSLDSSGANVLTF. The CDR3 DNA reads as TGTGCCAGCAGTTTGGACAGCTCTGGGGCCAACGTCCTGACTTTC.

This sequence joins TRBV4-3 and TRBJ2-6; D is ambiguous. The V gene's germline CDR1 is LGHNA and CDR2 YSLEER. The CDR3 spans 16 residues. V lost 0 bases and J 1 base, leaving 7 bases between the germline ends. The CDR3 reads CASSQDRRSGANVLTF. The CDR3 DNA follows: TGCGCCAGCAGCCAAGATAGGAGATCTGGGGCCAACGTCCTGACTTTC.

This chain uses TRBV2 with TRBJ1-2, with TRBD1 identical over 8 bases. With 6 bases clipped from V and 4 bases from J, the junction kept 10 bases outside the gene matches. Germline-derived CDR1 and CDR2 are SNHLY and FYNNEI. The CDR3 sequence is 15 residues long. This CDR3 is CASRPGQGRLYGYTF. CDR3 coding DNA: TGTGCCAGCAGACCCGGACAGGGCCGGCTCTATGGCTACACCTTC.

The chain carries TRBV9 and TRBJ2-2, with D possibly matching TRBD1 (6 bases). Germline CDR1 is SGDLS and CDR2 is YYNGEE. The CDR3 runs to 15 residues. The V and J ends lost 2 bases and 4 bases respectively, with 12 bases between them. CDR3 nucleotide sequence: TGTGCCAGCAGCGTGTCACAGGGAAGCACCGGGGAGCTGTTTTTT. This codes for CASSVSQGSTGELFF.

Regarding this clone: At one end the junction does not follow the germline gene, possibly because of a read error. This chain's CDR3 is CATSREGQGIEQFF. CDR3 in DNA: TGTGCCACCAGCCGAGAGGGACAGGGAATTGAGCAGTTCTTC. This chain links TRBV15 with TRBJ2-1, with 9 bases matching TRBD1. This CDR3 is 14 amino acids long. Per germline, CDR1 LNHNV and CDR2 YYDKDF (reference sequence).

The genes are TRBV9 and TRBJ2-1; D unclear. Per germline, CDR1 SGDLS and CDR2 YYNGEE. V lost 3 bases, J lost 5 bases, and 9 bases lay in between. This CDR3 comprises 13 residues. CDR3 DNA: TGTGCCAGCAGCGGTGACACGAACAATGAGCAGTTCTTC. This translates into CASSGDTNNEQFF.

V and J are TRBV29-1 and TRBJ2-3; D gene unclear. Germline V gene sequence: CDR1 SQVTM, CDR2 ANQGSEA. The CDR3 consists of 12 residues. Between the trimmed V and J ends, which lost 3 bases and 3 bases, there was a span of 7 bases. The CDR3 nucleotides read TGCAGCGTTGAGTATGGGACAGATACGCAGTATTTT. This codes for CSVEYGTDTQYF.

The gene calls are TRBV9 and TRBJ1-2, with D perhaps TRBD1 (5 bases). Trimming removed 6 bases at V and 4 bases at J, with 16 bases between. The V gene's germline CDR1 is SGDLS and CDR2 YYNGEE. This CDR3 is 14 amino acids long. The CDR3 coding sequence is TGTGCCAGCACCCCATTCCGCGACAGCTATGGCTACACCTTC. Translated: CASTPFRDSYGYTF.

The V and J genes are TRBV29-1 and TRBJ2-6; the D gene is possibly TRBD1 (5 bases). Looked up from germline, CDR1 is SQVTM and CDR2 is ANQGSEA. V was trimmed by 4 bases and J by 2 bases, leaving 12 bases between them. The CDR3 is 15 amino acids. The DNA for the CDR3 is TGCAGCGTTGTAGACAGCAAAGCTGGGGCCAACGTCCTGACTTTC. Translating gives CSVVDSKAGANVLTF.

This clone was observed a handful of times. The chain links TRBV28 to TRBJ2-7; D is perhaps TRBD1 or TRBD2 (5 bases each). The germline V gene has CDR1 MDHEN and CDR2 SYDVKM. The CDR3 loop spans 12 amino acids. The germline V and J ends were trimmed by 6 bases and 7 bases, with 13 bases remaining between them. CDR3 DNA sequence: TGTGCCAGCAGCCTGGGGGTCGGGGAGCAGTACTTC. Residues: CASSLGVGEQYF.